Each of the 17 T cell receptor beta chains below was sequenced from the same sample in a study of control samples from healthy donors and cancer patients. TCRdb's table, derived via immunoSEQ multiplex PCR, lists solely in-frame clones and lacks some. The sample consists of about 52,000 clones, about 95% of them appearing once. Sequencing was performed on blood. The receptor set was obtained from a man aged 30 to 45 in good health.

J is TRBJ2-2 and V is TRBV19; D may correspond to TRBD1 or TRBD2 (5 bases each). This CDR3 is 15 amino acids long. Trimming removed 7 bases at V and 3 bases at J, with 15 bases between. CDR1 and CDR2 (germline): LNHDA, SQIVND (reference sequence). The CDR3 loop is CASIPWDRYTGELFF. CDR3 DNA sequence: TGTGCCAGTATTCCGTGGGACCGATACACCGGGGAGCTGTTTTTT.

CDR3 protein: CASGTSANYEQYF. CDR3 DNA: TGTGCCAGCGGGACTAGCGCAAACTACGAGCAGTACTTC. V is TRBV7-2 and J is TRBJ2-7, with TRBD2 matching over 10 bases. With V trimmed by 8 bases and J by 3 bases, 4 bases remained unmatched. The CDR3 covers 13 residues. Germline V CDR1 and CDR2: SGHTA, FQGNSA.

This chain links TRBV7-9 with TRBJ1-3; possible D gene TRBD1, 6 bases. Trimming removed 4 bases at V and 0 bases at J, with 10 bases between. The CDR3 has 15 residues. Germline values: CDR1 SEHNR, CDR2 FQNEAQ (reference sequence). CDR3 amino acids: CASSSQGSSGNTIYF. The CDR3 DNA reads TGTGCCAGCAGCTCCCAGGGGAGCTCTGGAAACACCATATATTTT. The complete variable domain, with remaining parts taken from reference TRBV7-9 and TRBJ1-3, reads DTGVSQNPRHKITKRGQNVTFRCDPISEHNRLYWYRQTLGQGPEFLTYFQNEAQLEKSRLLSDRFSAERPKGSFSTLEIQRTEQGDSAMYLCASSSQGSSGNTIYFGEGSWLTVV.

The V call is TRBV7-8, the J call TRBJ2-5; TRBD1 matches at 10 bases. The CDR3 totals 16 residues. V lost 3 bases and J lost 5; bases outside the gene matches: 9. Germline CDR1 and CDR2: SGHVS and FQNEAQ. CDR3: CASSLTDRGRFETQYF. Written as DNA, the CDR3 is TGTGCCAGCAGCTTGACTGACAGGGGGCGTTTTGAGACCCAGTACTTC.

This rearrangement joins TRBV30 to TRBJ1-2; TRBD1 agrees at 8 bases. With 3 bases clipped from V and 6 bases from J, the junction kept 6 bases outside the gene matches. This CDR3 is 13 amino acids long. Germline V gene lookup returns CDR1 GTSNPN and CDR2 SVGIG (reference sequence). The CDR3 protein is CAWRGDRGDGYTF. The CDR3 DNA reads TGTGCCTGGAGAGGAGACAGGGGTGATGGCTACACCTTC.

This chain links TRBV7-2 with TRBJ2-7; 7 bases map to TRBD2. Looked up from germline, CDR1 is SGHTA and CDR2 is FQGNSA. V shed 3 bases, J shed 4 bases, and the junction held 3 bases outside the gene matches. The CDR3 extends over 13 amino acids. CDR3 amino acids: CASSFTSVYEQYF. Written as DNA, the CDR3 is TGTGCCAGCAGCTTTACTAGCGTGTACGAGCAGTACTTC.

Only one count was recorded for this clone. The chain has TRBV4-3 and TRBJ2-1; unclear D gene. This CDR3 contains 14 residues. CDR1 and CDR2 (germline): LGHNA, YSLEER. V lost 3 bases and J lost 4, with 10 bases in between. CDR3 residues: CASSHTDSYNEQFF. The CDR3 nucleotides are TGCGCCAGCAGCCACACAGACTCATACAATGAGCAGTTCTTC.

V is TRBV6-5 and J is TRBJ2-7; perhaps TRBD1 as D (5 bases). Trimming removed 4 bases at V and 3 bases at J, with 7 bases between. CDR3 length equals 12 residues. The germline CDR1 and CDR2 sequences are MNHEY and SVGAGI. CDR3 sequence reads: CASSSQGYEQYF. CDR3 coding DNA: TGTGCCAGCAGTTCTCAGGGCTACGAGCAGTACTTC.

The V gene is TRBV9, the J gene TRBJ2-1; 14 positions match TRBD2. Germline CDR1 and CDR2: SGDLS and YYNGEE. Trimming removed 4 bases from V and 6 bases from J; junction bases left unmatched: 3. There are 15 residues in the CDR3. The CDR3 DNA reads TGTGCCAGCAGCCCGGGGACTAGCGGGAGCAATGAGCAGTTCTTC. Encoded protein: CASSPGTSGSNEQFF.

The chain links TRBV5-1 to TRBJ2-7; TRBD1 aligns across 9 bases. CDR3 length: 15 amino acids. V shed 0 bases and J 4 bases; nucleotides not matched to a gene: 5. Germline-derived CDR1 and CDR2 are SGHRS and YFSETQ. CDR3 residues: CASSLGQGETYEQYF. The CDR3 nucleotides read TGCGCCAGCAGCTTGGGACAGGGGGAAACTTACGAGCAGTACTTC.

The J gene is TRBJ2-2, the V gene TRBV19; 10 bases align to TRBD2. This CDR3 is 17 amino acids long. Germline V CDR1 and CDR2: LNHDA, SQIVND (reference sequence). With 4 bases clipped from V and 4 bases from J, the junction kept 9 bases outside the gene matches. CDR3 sequence: CASSTSGSAETTGELFF. CDR3 coding DNA: TGTGCCAGTAGTACTAGCGGGAGCGCGGAGACCACCGGGGAGCTGTTTTTT.

Only one count was recorded for this clone. The chain recombines TRBV11-2 with TRBJ2-5; D remains ambiguous. V shed 0 bases and J shed 5 bases, with 1 base lying between them. Germline CDR1 reads SGHAT; CDR2 reads FQNNGV. The CDR3 covers 11 residues. The CDR3 sequence: CASSLDETQYF. CDR3 sequence (DNA): TGTGCCAGCAGCTTAGACGAGACCCAGTACTTC.

The chain recombines TRBV12-5 with TRBJ2-1, with D maybe TRBD1 (5 bases). CDR1 LGHNT and CDR2 FRNRAP come from the germline V gene. The CDR3 contains 15 residues. V lost 2 bases to trimming and J lost 9 bases, with 17 bases between them. The CDR3 reads CASGLYRIFRAEQFF. CDR3 nucleotides: TGTGCTAGTGGTTTGTATCGGATTTTCAGGGCTGAGCAGTTCTTC.

CDR3 in DNA: TGTGCCAGCAGCCTCCGACAGGGAAGGGAGCAGTTCTTC. Translated, it gives CASSLRQGREQFF. The chain links TRBV7-2 to TRBJ2-1; 7 bases map to TRBD1. Germline CDR1 and CDR2: SGHTA and FQGNSA. There are 13 residues in the CDR3. The V gene end was trimmed by 5 bases and the J gene end by 10 bases; junction bases not matched to a gene: 8. The variable domain in full, completed from reference TRBV7-2 and TRBJ2-1, reads GAGVSQSPSNKVTEKGKDVELRCDPISGHTALYWYRQSLGQGLEFLIYFQGNSAPDKSGLPSDRFSAERTGGSVSTLTIQRTQQEDSAVYLCASSLRQGREQFFGPGTRLTVL.

V and J are TRBV6-6 and TRBJ2-1, with D perhaps given as TRBD1 or TRBD2 (5 bases each). V lost 6 bases and J 7 bases, leaving 19 bases between the germline ends. The CDR3 contains 15 residues. Per germline, CDR1 MNHNY and CDR2 SVGAGI (reference sequence). Written as DNA, the CDR3 is TGTGCCAGCAGCCCATTTGGTCAAGAGGGGAATGAGCAGTTCTTC. Amino acid sequence: CASSPFGQEGNEQFF.

This sequence joins TRBV6-6 and TRBJ2-3, with D unclear. This CDR3 comprises 11 residues. CDR1 MNHNY and CDR2 SVGAGI come from the germline V gene (reference sequence). V was cut by 4 bases and J by 5 bases, with 4 bases left in between. CDR3 DNA: TGTGCCAGCAGTTCCATAGATACGCAGTATTTT. This codes for CASSSIDTQYF.

This clone showed up just once. The rearrangement links TRBV5-1 to TRBJ2-7; TRBD1 agrees at 9 bases. Losses at the gene ends were 2 bases for V and 1 base for J; bases not matched to a gene: 4. The germline V gene encodes CDR1 SGHRS and CDR2 YFSETQ. There are 15 residues in the CDR3. This CDR3 is CASSFGTGLSYEQYF. The CDR3 DNA reads TGCGCCAGCAGCTTCGGGACAGGGCTTTCCTACGAGCAGTACTTC.